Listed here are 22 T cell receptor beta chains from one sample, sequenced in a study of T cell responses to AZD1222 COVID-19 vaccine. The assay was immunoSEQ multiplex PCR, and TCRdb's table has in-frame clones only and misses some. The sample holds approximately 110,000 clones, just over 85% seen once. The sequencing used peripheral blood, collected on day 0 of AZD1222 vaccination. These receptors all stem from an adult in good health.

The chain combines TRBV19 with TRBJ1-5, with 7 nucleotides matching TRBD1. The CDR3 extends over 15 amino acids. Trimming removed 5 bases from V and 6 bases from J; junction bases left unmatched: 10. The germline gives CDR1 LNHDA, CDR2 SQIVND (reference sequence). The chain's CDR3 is CASSPRDSPPQPQHF. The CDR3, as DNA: TGTGCCAGTAGTCCCCGGGACAGTCCCCCTCAGCCCCAGCATTTT. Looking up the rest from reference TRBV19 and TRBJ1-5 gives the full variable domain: DGGITQSPKYLFRKEGQNVTLSCEQNLNHDAMYWYRQDPGQGLRLIYYSQIVNDFQKGDIAEGYSVSREKKESFPLTVTSAQKNPTAFYLCASSPRDSPPQPQHFGDGTRLSIL.

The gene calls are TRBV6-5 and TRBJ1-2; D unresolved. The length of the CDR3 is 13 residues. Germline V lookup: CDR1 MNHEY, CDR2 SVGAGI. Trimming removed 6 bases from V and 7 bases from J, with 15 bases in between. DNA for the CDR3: TGTGCCAGCAGCCCGACGGACCCTAGTGGCTACACCTTC. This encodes CASSPTDPSGYTF.

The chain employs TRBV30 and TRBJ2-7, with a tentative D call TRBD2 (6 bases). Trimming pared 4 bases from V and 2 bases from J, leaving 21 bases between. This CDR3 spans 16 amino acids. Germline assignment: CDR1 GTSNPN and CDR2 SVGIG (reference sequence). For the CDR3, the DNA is TGTGCCTGGACCTCTTGGGGGGAGATTCCCCCCTACGAGCAGTACTTC. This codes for CAWTSWGEIPPYEQYF.

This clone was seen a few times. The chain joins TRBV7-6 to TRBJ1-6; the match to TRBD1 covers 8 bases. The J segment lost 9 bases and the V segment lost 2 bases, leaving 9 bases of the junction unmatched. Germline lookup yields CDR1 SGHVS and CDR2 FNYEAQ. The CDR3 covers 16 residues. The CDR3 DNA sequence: TGTGCCAGCAGCTTATCCGCGGGGCAGGGGGCTTCACCCCTCCACTTT. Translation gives CASSLSAGQGASPLHF. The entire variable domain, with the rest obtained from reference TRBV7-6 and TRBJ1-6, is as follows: GAGVSQSPRYKVTKRGQDVALRCDPISGHVSLYWYRQALGQGPEFLTYFNYEAQQDKSGLPNDRFSAERPEGSISTLTIQRTEQRDSAMYRCASSLSAGQGASPLHFGNGTRLTVT.

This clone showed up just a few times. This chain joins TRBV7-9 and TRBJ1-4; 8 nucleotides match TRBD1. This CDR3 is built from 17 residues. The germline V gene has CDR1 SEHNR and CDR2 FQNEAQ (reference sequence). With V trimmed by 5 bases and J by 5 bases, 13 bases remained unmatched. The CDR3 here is CASSLVQGALTNEKLFF. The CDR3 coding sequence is TGTGCCAGCAGCCTTGTCCAGGGGGCCCTAACCAATGAAAAACTGTTTTTT.

For the CDR3, the DNA is TGTGCCAGCAGTTTGCCCCTACAGGGGGTGAGTGGAAACACCATATATTTT. Encoded protein: CASSLPLQGVSGNTIYF. The rearrangement links TRBV27 to TRBJ1-3; 8 bases agree with TRBD1. This CDR3 spans 17 amino acids. V dropped 3 bases and J dropped 3; count of bases not matched to a gene: 10. The V gene's germline CDR1 is MNHEY and CDR2 SMNVEV (reference sequence).

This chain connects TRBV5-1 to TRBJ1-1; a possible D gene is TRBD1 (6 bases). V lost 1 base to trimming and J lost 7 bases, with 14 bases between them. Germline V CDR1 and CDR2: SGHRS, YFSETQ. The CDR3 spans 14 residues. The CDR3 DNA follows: TGCGCCAGCAGCTTGTTTCCCGGGGGCAATGAAGCTTTCTTT. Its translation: CASSLFPGGNEAFF.

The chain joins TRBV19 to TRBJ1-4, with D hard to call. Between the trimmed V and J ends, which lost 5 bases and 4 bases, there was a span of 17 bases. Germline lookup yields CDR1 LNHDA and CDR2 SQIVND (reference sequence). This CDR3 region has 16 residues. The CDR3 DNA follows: TGTGCCAGTAGTCACCAGAAGGACCTCTTTAATGAAAAACTGTTTTTT. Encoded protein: CASSHQKDLFNEKLFF.

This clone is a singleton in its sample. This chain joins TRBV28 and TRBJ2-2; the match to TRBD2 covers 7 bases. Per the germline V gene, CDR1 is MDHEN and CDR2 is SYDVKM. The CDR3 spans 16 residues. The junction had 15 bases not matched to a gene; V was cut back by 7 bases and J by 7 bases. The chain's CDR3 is CASNPGAERGGGELFF. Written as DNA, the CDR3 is TGTGCCAGCAATCCTGGAGCGGAGCGCGGGGGCGGGGAGCTGTTTTTT.

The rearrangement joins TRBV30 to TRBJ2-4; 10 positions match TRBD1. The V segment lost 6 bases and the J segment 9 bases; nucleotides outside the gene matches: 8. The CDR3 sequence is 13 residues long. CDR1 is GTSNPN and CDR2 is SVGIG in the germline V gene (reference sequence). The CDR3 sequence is CACNGGQGVIQYF. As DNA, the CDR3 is TGTGCCTGTAACGGAGGACAGGGGGTCATTCAGTACTTC.

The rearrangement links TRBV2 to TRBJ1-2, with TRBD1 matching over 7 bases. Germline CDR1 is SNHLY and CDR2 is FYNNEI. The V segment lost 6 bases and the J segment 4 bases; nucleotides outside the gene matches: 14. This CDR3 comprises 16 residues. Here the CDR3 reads CASSNPGTARAYGYTF. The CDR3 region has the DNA TGTGCCAGCAGCAACCCCGGGACAGCGAGGGCCTATGGCTACACCTTC.

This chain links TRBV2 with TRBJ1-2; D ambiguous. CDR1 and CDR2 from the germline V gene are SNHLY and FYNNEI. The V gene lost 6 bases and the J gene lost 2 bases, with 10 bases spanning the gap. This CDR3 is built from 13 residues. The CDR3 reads CASRSYWNYGYTF. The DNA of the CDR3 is TGTGCCAGCAGGTCGTATTGGAACTATGGCTACACCTTC.

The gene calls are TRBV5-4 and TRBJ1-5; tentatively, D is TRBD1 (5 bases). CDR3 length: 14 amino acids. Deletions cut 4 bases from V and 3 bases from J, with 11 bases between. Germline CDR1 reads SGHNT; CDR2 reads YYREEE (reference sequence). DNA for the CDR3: TGTGCCAGCAGCCCCGGGGGTGCCAATCAGCCCCAGCATTTT. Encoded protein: CASSPGGANQPQHF.

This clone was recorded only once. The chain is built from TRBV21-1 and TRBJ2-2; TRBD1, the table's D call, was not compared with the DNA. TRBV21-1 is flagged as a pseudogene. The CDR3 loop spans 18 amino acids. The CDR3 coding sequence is TGTGCCAGCAGCGACACCCCCCAGGGACAGAGAAACACCGGGGAGCTGTTTTTT. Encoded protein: CASSDTPQGQRNTGELFF.

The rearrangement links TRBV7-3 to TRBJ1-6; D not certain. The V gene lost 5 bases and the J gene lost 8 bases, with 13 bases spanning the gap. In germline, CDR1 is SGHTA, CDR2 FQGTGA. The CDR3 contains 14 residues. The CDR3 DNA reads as TGTGCCAGCAGCCGTGGGGTCGGGGATTCACCCCTCCACTTT. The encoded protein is CASSRGVGDSPLHF.

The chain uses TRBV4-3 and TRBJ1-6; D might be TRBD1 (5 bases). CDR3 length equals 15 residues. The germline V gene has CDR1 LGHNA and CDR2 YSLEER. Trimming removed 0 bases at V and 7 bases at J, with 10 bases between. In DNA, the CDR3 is TGCGCCAGCAGCCAAGAGGGGCAGGGAAATTCACCCCTCCACTTT. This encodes CASSQEGQGNSPLHF.

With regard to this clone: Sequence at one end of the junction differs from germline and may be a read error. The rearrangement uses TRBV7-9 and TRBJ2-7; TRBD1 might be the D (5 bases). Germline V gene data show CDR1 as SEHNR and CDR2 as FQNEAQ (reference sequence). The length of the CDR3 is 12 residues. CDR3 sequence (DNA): TGTGCCAGCAGCCCGCAGGACAACTTAATGGACTTC. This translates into CASSPQDNLMDF.

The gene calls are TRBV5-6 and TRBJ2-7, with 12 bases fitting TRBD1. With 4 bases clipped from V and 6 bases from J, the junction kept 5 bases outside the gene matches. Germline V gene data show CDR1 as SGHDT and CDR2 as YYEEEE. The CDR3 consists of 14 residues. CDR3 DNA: TGTGCCAGCAGCACAGGGACAGGGGGCGTCGAGCAGTACTTC. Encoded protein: CASSTGTGGVEQYF.

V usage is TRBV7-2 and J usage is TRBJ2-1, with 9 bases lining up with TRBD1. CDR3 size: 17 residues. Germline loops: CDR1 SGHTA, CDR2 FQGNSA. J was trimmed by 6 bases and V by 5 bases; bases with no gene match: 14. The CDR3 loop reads CASSGYRGRSPLNEQFF. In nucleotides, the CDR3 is TGTGCCAGCAGCGGGTACAGGGGGCGCAGCCCCCTCAATGAGCAGTTCTTC.

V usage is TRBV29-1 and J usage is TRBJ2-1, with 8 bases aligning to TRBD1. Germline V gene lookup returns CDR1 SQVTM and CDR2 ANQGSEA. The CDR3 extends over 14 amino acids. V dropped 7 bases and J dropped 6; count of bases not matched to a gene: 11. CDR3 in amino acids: CSGAGRGPVNEQFF. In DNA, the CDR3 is TGCAGCGGCGCGGGCAGGGGGCCAGTCAATGAGCAGTTCTTC.

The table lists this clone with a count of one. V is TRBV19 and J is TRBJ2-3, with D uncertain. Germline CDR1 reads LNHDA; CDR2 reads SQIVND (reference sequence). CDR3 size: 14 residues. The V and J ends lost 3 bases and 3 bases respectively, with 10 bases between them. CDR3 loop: CASSMASLTDTQYF. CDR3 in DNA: TGTGCCAGTAGTATGGCTAGTTTAACAGATACGCAGTATTTT.

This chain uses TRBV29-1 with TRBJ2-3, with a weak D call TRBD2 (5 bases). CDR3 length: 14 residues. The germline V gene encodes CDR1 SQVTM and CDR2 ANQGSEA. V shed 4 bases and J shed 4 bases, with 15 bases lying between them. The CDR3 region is CSVGPREVADTQYF. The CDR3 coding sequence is TGCAGCGTTGGGCCCCGGGAAGTGGCAGATACGCAGTATTTT.